This T cell receptor beta chain was sequenced for a study of blood T cells in healthy people across ages (dated by TCRdb to between 2015 and 2016). About the study as a whole: In model experiments, roughly one uniquely barcoded TCR beta cDNA molecule per two T cells was captured by template switching. The study measured age-related changes in TCR beta repertoire diversity using deep sequencing normalized with unique cDNA molecular identifiers. Donors were grouped into four age groups: young (average about 15 years), middle-aged (roughly 37), aged (approximately 67) and long-lived (approximately 82). To avoid experimental bias, donors of different ages were spread randomly across the sequencing lanes. The study analyzed two additional independent replicas of 1 million unique cDNA reads from the same blood draw for two donors, one aged 18 to 30 and one aged 80 or older. The paper as a whole reports these results and caveats: As age increased, observed TCR beta diversity per million T cells dropped in a roughly linear way, and a significant reduction was already evident by age roughly 40. Estimates of total diversity from one million sequenced T cells were regarded as lower bounds and underestimates. Bulk unsorted PBMC profiling prevented conclusive comparison of naive and antigen-experienced compartments. Compared with the aged group, the long-lived group had more naive CD4+ T cells, fewer expanded clones and increased TCR diversity, a pattern suggesting age selection. Because donor CMV infection status was unknown, age-related changes in expanded clonotypes were potentially confounded. The percentage of naive T cells measured by flow cytometry correlated strongly with observed TCR beta diversity.

The CDR1 and CDR2 encoded by the germline V gene are LGHNT and FRNRAP. Counted from cysteine to phenylalanine, this CDR3 has 14 amino acids. Only the CDR3 DNA is retained, 42 bases long and in frame from the first base. Receptors were amplified or captured by 5' RACE. Sequencing took place on an Illumina HiSeq 2500. A second roughly 6 to 12 cycle PCR used a sample-barcoded 5' primer and a J-beta primer mix. A template-switch 5' adaptor carrying 12 random nucleotides introduced a unique molecular identifier onto each TCR beta cDNA molecule. Each sample yielded at least 2.5 million CDR3-containing paired-end reads. First-strand cDNA synthesis was performed from all RNA using the Mint cDNA synthesis kit, with priming by a TRBC-specific oligonucleotide. Following uracil-DNA glycosylase treatment, a first 18-cycle PCR with universal primers M1SS and BC2_uni_R was performed on all cDNA. On the study's bioinformatics: For normalization, 1 million high-quality reads, each with a distinct molecular identifier, were randomly selected from each sample. Reads with shared molecular identifiers were discarded instead of being binned into consensus sequences. MiTCR, run with a Q25 quality threshold and the strictest error-elimination algorithm, handled CDR3 identification, clonotype clustering and error correction. Lower-bound total TCR beta diversity was estimated with a nonparametric unseen species model using Euler transformation. TCRdb applied fastp at Q25 and MiXCR to the public reads, then kept only in-frame beta chains. CDR3 protein duplicates are merged, each entry listing the most common genes and DNA. The authors' filters were not applied to this entry. This sample is represented by about 1.8 million distinct CDR3 sequences; around 48% of them were singletons. Clones ranked in the top ten supply less than 2.5% of the sample.

This clonotype appeared a few times. Its antigen remains unidentified. Base qualities are missing; no much larger clone stands one base away. Donors were under 40 systemically healthy Caucasian individuals from Russia aged roughly 6 to 100 years. Roughly 10 milliliters of peripheral blood were collected from each donor into EDTA-treated Vacutainer tubes. Ficoll-Paque density-gradient centrifugation was used to isolate PBMCs, with at least 7 million per sample. Trizol reagent was used to extract total RNA from PBMCs, with at least 6 micrograms per sample. For every donor, an aliquot of PBMCs went through flow cytometry to measure the percentages of naive CD45RAhigh/CD27high T cells.

The chain is assembled from TRBV12-5 and TRBJ2-5; a stretch of 8 junction bases matches TRBD2. The J call is doubtful: the DNA matches TRBJ2-7 better. The origin of this receptor is a woman aged 35 to 49 in good health. The sample was blood. The CDR3 reads CANPHGRGSSEQYF. The DNA sequence is as follows: TGTGCTAACCCCCACGGGAGGGGAAGCTCCGAGCAGTACTTC.